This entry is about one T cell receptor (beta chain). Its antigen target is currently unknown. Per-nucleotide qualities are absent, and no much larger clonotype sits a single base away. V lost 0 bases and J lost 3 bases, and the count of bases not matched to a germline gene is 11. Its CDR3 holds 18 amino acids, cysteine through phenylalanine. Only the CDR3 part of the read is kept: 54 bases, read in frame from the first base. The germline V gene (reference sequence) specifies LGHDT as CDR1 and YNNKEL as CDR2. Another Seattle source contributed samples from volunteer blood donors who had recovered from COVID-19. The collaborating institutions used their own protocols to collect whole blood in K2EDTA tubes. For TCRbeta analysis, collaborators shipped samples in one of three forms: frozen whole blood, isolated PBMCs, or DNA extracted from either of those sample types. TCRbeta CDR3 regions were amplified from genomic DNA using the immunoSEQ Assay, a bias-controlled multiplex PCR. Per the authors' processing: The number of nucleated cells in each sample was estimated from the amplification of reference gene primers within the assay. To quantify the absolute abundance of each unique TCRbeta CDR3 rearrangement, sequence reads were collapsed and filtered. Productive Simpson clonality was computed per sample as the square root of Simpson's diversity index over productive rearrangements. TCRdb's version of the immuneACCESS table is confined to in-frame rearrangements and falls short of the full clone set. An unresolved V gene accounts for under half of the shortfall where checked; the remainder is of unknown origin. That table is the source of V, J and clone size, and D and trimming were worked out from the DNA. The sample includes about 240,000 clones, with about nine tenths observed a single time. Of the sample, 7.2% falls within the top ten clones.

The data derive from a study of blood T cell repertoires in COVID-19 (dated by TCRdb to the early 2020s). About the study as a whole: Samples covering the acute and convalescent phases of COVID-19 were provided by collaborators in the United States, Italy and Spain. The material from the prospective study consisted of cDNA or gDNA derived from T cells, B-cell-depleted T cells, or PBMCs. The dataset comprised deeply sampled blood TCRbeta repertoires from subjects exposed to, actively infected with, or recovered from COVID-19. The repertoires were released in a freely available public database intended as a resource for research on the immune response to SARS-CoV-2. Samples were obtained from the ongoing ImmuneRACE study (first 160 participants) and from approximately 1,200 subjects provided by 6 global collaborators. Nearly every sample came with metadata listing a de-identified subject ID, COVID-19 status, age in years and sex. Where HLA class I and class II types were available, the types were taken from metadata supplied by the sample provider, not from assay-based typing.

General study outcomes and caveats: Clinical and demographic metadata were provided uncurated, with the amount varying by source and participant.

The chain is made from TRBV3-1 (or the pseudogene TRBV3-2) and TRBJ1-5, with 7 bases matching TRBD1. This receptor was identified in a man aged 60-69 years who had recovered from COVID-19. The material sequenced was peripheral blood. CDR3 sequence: CASSQEWQGVRNNQPQHF. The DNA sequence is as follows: TGTGCCAGCAGCCAAGAGTGGCAGGGGGTGCGTAACAATCAGCCCCAGCATTTT.